The 24 T cell receptor beta chains reported below all come from one sample, sequenced in a study of beta chain features in type 1 diabetes. Expressed TCRB transcripts were sequenced, since all the RNA that had been isolated was reverse transcribed. The method was immunoSEQ multiplex PCR; TCRdb's version includes in-frame clones alone and lacks a portion of them. The profile covers hundreds of thousands of clones, with roughly 15% appearing a single time and 0.02% to 0.03% taken by the ten largest. The sequenced sample consisted of naive CD4+ T cells from blood. The receptors here all came from a woman in her late teens or twenties in good health.

The genes are TRBV9 and TRBJ1-5; D not resolved. Germline loops: CDR1 SGDLS, CDR2 YYNGEE. Trimming shortened V by 3 bases and J by 9 bases, and 16 bases separated the two germline ends. CDR3 length: 14 amino acids. Here the CDR3 DNA reads TGTGCCAGCAGCGGAAGCCCCGAAGGGCCGCCCCAGCATTTT. This codes for CASSGSPEGPPQHF. Together with reference TRBV9 and TRBJ1-5, the CDR3 gives the full variable domain: DSGVTQTPKHLITATGQRVTLRCSPRSGDLSVYWYQQSLDQGLQFLIQYYNGEERAKGNILERFSAQQFPDLHSELNLSSLELGDSALYFCASSGSPEGPPQHFGDGTRLSIL.

In this sample, this clone turned up a few times. The chain uses TRBV7-2 and TRBJ2-7; possible D gene TRBD2, 6 bases. The germline V gene has CDR1 SGHTA and CDR2 FQGNSA. V was pared by 2 bases and J by 11 bases, with 13 bases between. The CDR3 totals 12 residues. The CDR3 is CASSLNGEAEYF. As DNA, the CDR3 is TGTGCCAGCAGCTTAAATGGGGAGGCGGAGTACTTC. Full variable domain (remainder filled in from reference TRBV7-2 and TRBJ2-7): GAGVSQSPSNKVTEKGKDVELRCDPISGHTALYWYRQSLGQGLEFLIYFQGNSAPDKSGLPSDRFSAERTGGSVSTLTIQRTQQEDSAVYLCASSLNGEAEYFGPGTRLTVT.

The chain recombines TRBV7-9 with TRBJ2-2; 7 nucleotides agree with TRBD1. The germline V gene has CDR1 SEHNR and CDR2 FQNEAQ (reference sequence). This CDR3 has 16 residues. V lost 5 bases to trimming and J lost 0 bases; unmatched junction nucleotides: 6. CDR3 nucleotides: TGTGCCAGCAGCCCGGGACAGTTCGCGAACACCGGGGAGCTGTTTTTT. Protein product: CASSPGQFANTGELFF. The full variable domain, rest sourced from reference TRBV7-9 and TRBJ2-2, is DTGVSQNPRHKITKRGQNVTFRCDPISEHNRLYWYRQTLGQGPEFLTYFQNEAQLEKSRLLSDRFSAERPKGSFSTLEIQRTEQGDSAMYLCASSPGQFANTGELFFGEGSRLTVL.

This clone occurred a few times. The chain has TRBV15 and TRBJ2-1, with TRBD2 identical over 7 bases. Germline V gene data show CDR1 as LNHNV and CDR2 as YYDKDF (reference sequence). After removal of 4 bases from V and 3 bases from J, the junction contained 6 bases not matched to a gene. CDR3 length equals 15 residues. The CDR3 is CATSKRTSGYNEQFF. The CDR3 nucleotides read TGTGCCACCAGCAAACGGACTAGTGGCTACAATGAGCAGTTCTTC.

V usage is TRBV27 and J usage is TRBJ2-2; 8 bases fit TRBD2. This CDR3 is 15 amino acids long. The junction had 2 bases not matched to a gene; V was cut back by 3 bases and J by 2 bases. Germline CDR1 and CDR2: MNHEY and SMNVEV (reference sequence). The DNA of the CDR3 is TGTGCCAGCAGTTTTCGGACTAGCAACACCGGGGAGCTGTTTTTT. Its translation: CASSFRTSNTGELFF.

This sequence joins TRBV10-3 and TRBJ1-5; 7 nucleotides align to TRBD1. CDR3 size: 15 residues. The germline V gene has CDR1 ENHRY and CDR2 SYGVKD. Losses at the gene ends were 3 bases for V and 0 bases for J; bases not matched to a gene: 2. The CDR3, as DNA: TGTGCCATCAGTGAAAGGGGGCTTAGCAATCAGCCCCAGCATTTT. Translated: CAISERGLSNQPQHF.

This clone was detected a few times. The V gene is TRBV15, the J gene TRBJ2-1, with unresolved D. V dropped 0 bases and J dropped 11 bases, with 11 bases sitting between them. The length of the CDR3 is 13 residues. The germline V gene has CDR1 LNHNV and CDR2 YYDKDF (reference sequence). CDR3 residues: CATSRDRRQKQFF. For the CDR3, the DNA is TGTGCCACCAGCAGAGATCGGCGGCAGAAGCAGTTCTTC.

The genes are TRBV7-2 and TRBJ2-2; D not certain. The CDR3 runs to 12 residues. The V gene's germline CDR1 is SGHTA and CDR2 FQGNSA. With 8 bases removed from V and 3 bases from J, the gap between germline ends came to 7 bases. The CDR3 DNA follows: TGTGCCAGCCGACGAGACACCGGGGAGCTGTTTTTT. Translated, it gives CASRRDTGELFF.

The V call is TRBV7-6, the J call TRBJ2-3; no definite D call. This CDR3 region has 13 residues. V was pared by 5 bases and J by 6 bases, with 12 bases between. Germline values: CDR1 SGHVS, CDR2 FNYEAQ. The CDR3 sequence: CASSHGSADTQYF. The CDR3 DNA follows: TGTGCCAGCAGCCACGGGTCGGCGGATACGCAGTATTTT.

The chain uses TRBV28 and TRBJ2-5, with D perhaps TRBD1 (6 bases). Germline CDR1 MDHEN, CDR2 SYDVKM. The V gene lost 6 bases and the J gene lost 5 bases, with 16 bases spanning the gap. The CDR3 is made up of 14 amino acids. The CDR3 region is CASRDSLLGETQYF. Written as DNA, the CDR3 is TGTGCCAGCAGGGACAGCCTCTTGGGGGAGACCCAGTACTTC.

This clone was seen only a few times. This chain connects TRBV9 to TRBJ1-2; D possibly corresponds to TRBD1 (5 bases). CDR3 size: 18 residues. Trimming shortened V by 0 bases and J by 0 bases, and 18 bases separated the two germline ends. From germline, CDR1 is SGDLS and CDR2 YYNGEE. CDR3 DNA: TGTGCCAGCAGCGTAGGATTGGGCAGTCCGACAGCTAACTATGGCTACACCTTC. Translation: CASSVGLGSPTANYGYTF.

The chain couples TRBV18 to TRBJ2-7, with 7 bases identical to TRBD1. Unmatched junction bases numbered 6, after V lost 2 bases and J lost 5 bases. Germline V gene data show CDR1 as KGHSH and CDR2 as LQKENI. CDR3 length: 14 residues. CDR3 nucleotides: TGTGCCAGCTCACCATACCTACAGGGGAACGAGCAGTACTTC. Protein product: CASSPYLQGNEQYF. Variable domain in full (rest from reference TRBV18 and TRBJ2-7): NAGVMQNPRHLVRRRGQEARLRCSPMKGHSHVYWYRQLPEEGLKFMVYLQKENIIDESGMPKERFSAEFPKEGPSILRIQQVVRGDSAAYFCASSPYLQGNEQYFGPGTRLTVT.

This clone occurred a few times. The chain is built from TRBV5-1 and TRBJ2-7; 8 nucleotides line up with TRBD1. This CDR3 spans 16 amino acids. Germline V gene sequence: CDR1 SGHRS, CDR2 YFSETQ. Trimming at V came to 2 bases and at J to 7 bases, leaving 14 bases not matched to a gene. DNA of the CDR3: TGCGCCAGCAGCTTCGCCGGAACAGGGGGGTTAGGAGAGCAGTACTTC. Amino acid sequence: CASSFAGTGGLGEQYF.

This clone was counted between two and nine times. V usage is TRBV18 and J usage is TRBJ2-1; D is possibly TRBD1 (5 bases). Trimming removed 2 bases at V and 1 base at J, with 15 bases between. The CDR3 runs to 17 residues. Germline CDR1 KGHSH, CDR2 LQKENI. The CDR3 region has the DNA TGTGCCAGCTCACCAATCGACGGTACAGGTTCCTACAATGAGCAGTTCTTC. It encodes CASSPIDGTGSYNEQFF.

About this clone itself: This specimen includes other DNA sequences encoding the same CDR3. CDR3 sequence reads: CASSLGGTSTDTQYF. Here the CDR3 DNA reads TGTGCCAGCAGCTTGGGGGGGACAAGCACAGATACGCAGTATTTT. The chain has TRBV5-4 and TRBJ2-3; perhaps TRBD1 as D (6 bases). CDR1 is SGHNT and CDR2 is YYREEE in the germline V gene (reference sequence). V was shortened by 0 bases and J by 0 bases, with 8 bases between the two germline ends. CDR3 length equals 15 residues. Looking up the rest from reference TRBV5-4 and TRBJ2-3 gives the full variable domain: ETGVTQSPTHLIKTRGQQVTLRCSSQSGHNTVSWYQQALGQGPQFIFQYYREEENGRGNFPPRFSGLQFPNYSSELNVNALELDDSALYLCASSLGGTSTDTQYFGPGTRLTVL.

V usage is TRBV7-2 and J usage is TRBJ2-1, with D possibly being TRBD1 or TRBD2 (5 bases each). V lost 3 bases to trimming and J lost 4 bases, with 13 bases between them. Germline V gene lookup returns CDR1 SGHTA and CDR2 FQGNSA. The CDR3 covers 15 residues. The CDR3, as DNA: TGTGCCAGCAGCTTCGCACCGGGACCATACAATGAGCAGTTCTTC. This translates into CASSFAPGPYNEQFF.

This clone was detected only a few times. J is TRBJ1-2 and V is TRBV7-9; D gene unclear. The CDR3 is 18 amino acids. Trimming left V 4 bases short and J 5 bases short, with 26 bases between. CDR1 is SEHNR and CDR2 is FQNEAQ in the germline V gene (reference sequence). The CDR3 coding sequence is TGTGCCAGCAGCTCGCTTAGGGTGACTTTTCTAGGCGGATATGGCTACACCTTC. As protein: CASSSLRVTFLGGYGYTF.

This clone was observed a few times. The chain carries TRBV6-5 and TRBJ2-1, with D perhaps matching TRBD2 (6 bases). The CDR3 has 14 amino acids. Germline CDR1 MNHEY, CDR2 SVGAGI. Trimming took 7 bases from V and 7 from J, leaving 17 bases between them. CDR3 loop: CASKGPGGTNEQFF. CDR3 in DNA: TGTGCCAGCAAGGGGCCAGGAGGGACTAATGAGCAGTTCTTC.

The V and J genes are TRBV5-6 and TRBJ2-2, with D maybe TRBD2 (6 bases). The V end was cut by 2 bases, the J end by 0 bases, with 8 bases between. CDR1 and CDR2 (germline): SGHDT, YYEEEE. The CDR3 has 15 residues. The CDR3 here is CASSFSGTNTGELFF. Here the CDR3 DNA reads TGTGCCAGCAGCTTTAGCGGCACGAACACCGGGGAGCTGTTTTTT.

The V gene is TRBV11-2, the J gene TRBJ2-3, with D possibly matching TRBD2 (6 bases). V was cut by 5 bases and J by 2 bases, with 11 bases left in between. Looked up from germline, CDR1 is SGHAT and CDR2 is FQNNGV. This CDR3 has 14 residues. For the CDR3, the DNA is TGTGCCAGCAGCGAGGACTACGCCACAGATACGCAGTATTTT. Translation gives CASSEDYATDTQYF.

The chain joins TRBV7-9 to TRBJ1-1; maybe TRBD1 (5 bases). Trimming cost V 5 bases and J 5 bases, with 15 bases left between them. CDR1 SEHNR and CDR2 FQNEAQ come from the germline V gene (reference sequence). The CDR3 extends over 14 amino acids. Here the CDR3 reads CASSPNGGVTEAFF. The CDR3 bases are TGTGCCAGCAGCCCGAACGGGGGGGTAACTGAAGCTTTCTTT.

The rearrangement joins TRBV7-9 to TRBJ1-1, with TRBD1 identical over 9 bases. Germline values: CDR1 SEHNR, CDR2 FQNEAQ (reference sequence). The CDR3 contains 16 residues. The J segment lost 1 base and the V segment lost 5 bases, leaving 8 bases of the junction unmatched. The CDR3 is CASSPLPGQGNTEAFF. In DNA, the CDR3 is TGTGCCAGCAGCCCACTACCGGGACAGGGGAACACTGAAGCTTTCTTT.

This clone was observed a handful of times. At the DNA level, this CDR3 is encoded by other sequences in the same sample as well. CDR3 DNA: TGTGCCACCAGCAGAGATGGGCTAGCGGCCTACGAGCAGTACTTC. This codes for CATSRDGLAAYEQYF. The chain carries TRBV15 and TRBJ2-7; TRBD2 agrees at 7 bases. V was pared by 0 bases and J by 2 bases, with 4 bases of the junction left unmatched. Germline V CDR1 and CDR2: LNHNV, YYDKDF (reference sequence). This CDR3 contains 15 residues. Variable domain in full (rest from reference TRBV15 and TRBJ2-7): DAMVIQNPRYQVTQFGKPVTLSCSQTLNHNVMYWYQQKSSQAPKLLFHYYDKDFNNEADTPDNFQSRRPNTSFCFLDIRSPGLGDTAMYLCATSRDGLAAYEQYFGPGTRLTVT.

This clone was detected only a few times. This rearrangement joins TRBV5-1 to TRBJ1-1, with D perhaps TRBD1 (5 bases). The CDR3 totals 14 residues. Germline CDR1 SGHRS, CDR2 YFSETQ. Trimming shortened V by 4 bases and J by 4 bases, and 14 bases separated the two germline ends. The CDR3 DNA reads as TGCGCCAGCAGCCCGAGGGGCGATGTCACTGAAGCTTTCTTT. It codes for CASSPRGDVTEAFF.